Shown below are 31 T cell receptor beta chains from a single sample sequenced in a study of post-analysis software for immune sequencing data. Study results and caveats: TRBV5-6, TRBV5-1 and TRBV20-1 belonged to a set of a few TRBV segments that were more frequent in patients than controls.

TCR beta cDNA libraries included unique molecular identifiers. MiXCR was run by TCRdb on the PCR reads, yielding one entry per CDR3 protein. This table has hundreds of thousands of distinct CDR3 sequences, more than 50% appearing once. No antigen has been assigned to these receptors. Sequencing used blood. The origin of the receptors is a girl aged 2-10 years with multiple sclerosis.

V is TRBV5-1 and J is TRBJ2-1, with 11 nucleotides matching TRBD2. Germline CDR1 is SGHRS and CDR2 is YFSETQ. V lost 4 bases, J lost 8 bases, and 5 bases stayed unmatched. The CDR3 runs to 14 residues. The CDR3 loop reads CASSIIAGGDEQFF. CDR3 in DNA: TGCGCCAGCAGCATCATAGCGGGGGGGGATGAGCAGTTCTTC.

The CDR3, as DNA: TGCGCCAGCAGCTTCGAGATGAATGAGCAGTTCTTC. This encodes CASSFEMNEQFF. This sequence joins TRBV5-1 and TRBJ2-1; D remains ambiguous. V gave up 2 bases and J gave up 7 bases, with 7 bases separating them. Germline assignment: CDR1 SGHRS and CDR2 YFSETQ. This CDR3 contains 12 residues. Looking up the rest from reference TRBV5-1 and TRBJ2-1 gives the full variable domain: KAGVTQTPRYLIKTRGQQVTLSCSPISGHRSVSWYQQTPGQGLQFLFEYFSETQRNKGNFPGRFSGRQFSNSRSEMNVSTLELGDSALYLCASSFEMNEQFFGPGTRLTVL.

V usage is TRBV6-2 or TRBV6-3 and J usage is TRBJ2-7, with 7 bases aligning to TRBD2. Germline values: CDR1 MNHEY, CDR2 SVGEGT. The CDR3 length is 15 residues. V lost 7 bases, J lost 10 bases, and 19 bases stayed unmatched. Here the CDR3 DNA reads TGTGCCAGCAAGGTGCGCCCGGAGAGCGGGACCGCTCAGTACTTC. This translates into CASKVRPESGTAQYF.

In its sample, this clonotype was seen a few times. In DNA form, the CDR3 reads TGTGCCAGCAGTGACAAACAGGGACAGGGGGTGGGTGAAGCTTTCTTT. Its protein is CASSDKQGQGVGEAFF. This sequence joins TRBV6-6 and TRBJ1-1; the match to TRBD1 covers 11 bases. Trimming took 5 bases from V and 7 from J; bases not matched to a gene: 12. Per the germline V gene, CDR1 is MNHNY and CDR2 is SVGAGI (reference sequence). There are 16 residues in the CDR3.

This clonotype turned up a few times. The CDR3 DNA reads TGCAGTGCCACGTCAGGACCAGAGACCCAGTACTTC. As protein: CSATSGPETQYF. The chain joins TRBV20-1 to TRBJ2-5; D is unclear. CDR1 and CDR2 (germline): DFQATT, SNEGSKA (reference sequence). CDR3 length equals 12 residues. Trimming pared 6 bases from V and 4 bases from J, leaving 12 bases between.

CDR3 sequence: CASSFPGTAKNIQYF. The CDR3 nucleotides read TGTGCCAGCAGCTTCCCCGGGACCGCCAAAAACATTCAGTACTTC. The genes are TRBV7-2 and TRBJ2-5, with D perhaps matching TRBD1 or TRBD2 (5 bases each). The J call is uncertain, as TRBJ2-4 better fits the DNA end. Germline CDR1 SGHTA, CDR2 FQGNSA. This CDR3 is 15 amino acids long.

This chain links TRBV29-1 with TRBJ1-1; D is unresolved. Trimming left V 4 bases short and J 1 base short, with 7 bases between. Germline V gene lookup returns CDR1 SQVTM and CDR2 ANQGSEA. The CDR3 covers 12 residues. CDR3 DNA: TGCAGCGTTGGACGCTCGAACACTGAAGCTTTCTTT. Encoded protein: CSVGRSNTEAFF.

This clonotype was detected only a few times. J is TRBJ2-3 and V is TRBV12-3 or TRBV12-4; D is possibly TRBD2 (6 bases). The CDR3 has 15 residues. V lost 6 bases, J lost 0 bases, and 13 bases lay in between. CDR3 nucleotides: TGTGCCAGCAGGGGATGGGGGGAAAGCACAGATACGCAGTATTTT. Its translation: CASRGWGESTDTQYF.

There are a few counts of this clonotype. This rearrangement joins TRBV5-1 to TRBJ2-7; D perhaps matches TRBD2 (6 bases). Trimming shortened V by 3 bases and J by 2 bases, and 15 bases separated the two germline ends. This CDR3 region has 15 residues. CDR1 and CDR2 from the germline V gene are SGHRS and YFSETQ. The CDR3 bases are TGCGCCAGCAGCTGGGGGGATGCCACAGCCTACGAGCAGTACTTC. The encoded protein is CASSWGDATAYEQYF. The full variable domain, completed using reference TRBV5-1 and TRBJ2-7, is KAGVTQTPRYLIKTRGQQVTLSCSPISGHRSVSWYQQTPGQGLQFLFEYFSETQRNKGNFPGRFSGRQFSNSRSEMNVSTLELGDSALYLCASSWGDATAYEQYFGPGTRLTVT.

There are a few counts of this clonotype. The rearrangement uses TRBV7-9 and TRBJ1-2, with TRBD1 matching over 10 bases. The CDR3 is made up of 16 amino acids. Germline trimming cut 3 bases from V and 1 base from J; bases unmatched to any gene: 5. Germline values: CDR1 SEHNR, CDR2 FQNEAQ (reference sequence). CDR3: CASSFLRDRGNYGYTF. CDR3 nucleotide sequence: TGTGCCAGCAGCTTCCTCCGGGACAGGGGTAACTATGGCTACACCTTC. Filled out from reference TRBV7-9 and TRBJ1-2, the complete variable domain reads DTGVSQNPRHKITKRGQNVTFRCDPISEHNRLYWYRQTLGQGPEFLTYFQNEAQLEKSRLLSDRFSAERPKGSFSTLEIQRTEQGDSAMYLCASSFLRDRGNYGYTFGSGTRLTVV.

This chain joins TRBV20-1 and TRBJ1-4; D is unclear. CDR1 is DFQATT and CDR2 is SNEGSKA in the germline V gene (reference sequence). CDR3 size: 15 residues. The V and J ends lost 0 bases and 3 bases respectively, with 11 bases between them. DNA of the CDR3: TGCAGTGCTAGAGATTTGGGGAACCCTAATGAAAAACTGTTTTTT. Its translation: CSARDLGNPNEKLFF.

Here the CDR3 DNA reads TGTGCCAGCAGCTTAAGCAGGGACCAGACCCAGTACTTC. Its protein is CASSLSRDQTQYF. This sequence joins TRBV7-2 and TRBJ2-7; D may match TRBD1 or TRBD2 (5 bases each). The DNA end favors TRBJ2-5, so the J call may be wrong. The CDR3 has 13 amino acids. Germline CDR1 SGHTA, CDR2 FQGNSA.

This clonotype was found once. The DNA of the CDR3 is TGTGCCAGTAAGGGACAGGCTTTCTACAATGAGCAGTTCTTC. It translates to CASKGQAFYNEQFF. The genes are TRBV6-5 and TRBJ2-1, with TRBD1 matching 8 bases. CDR1 is MNHEY and CDR2 is SVGAGI in the germline V gene. The CDR3 runs 14 residues. The V gene end was trimmed by 9 bases and the J gene end by 3 bases; junction bases not matched to a gene: 7.

With regard to this clonotype: Without the conserved terminal phenylalanine or tryptophan, this CDR3 likely stems from a read error. V is TRBV15 and J is TRBJ2-3; 10 nucleotides align to TRBD1. With 8 bases clipped from V and 4 bases from J, the junction kept 3 bases outside the gene matches. The CDR3 length is 13 residues. CDR1 LNHNV and CDR2 YYDKDF come from the germline V gene (reference sequence). The CDR3 here is CATGQGGADTQYV. CDR3 nucleotides: TGTGCCACCGGACAGGGGGGGGCAGATACGCAGTATGTT.

The CDR3 DNA follows: TGTGCCAGCAGTGCGGAGGGCGGGTTGGGCTACAATGAGCAGTTCTTC. This translates into CASSAEGGLGYNEQFF. The chain recombines TRBV25-1 with TRBJ2-1; perhaps TRBD2 as D (6 bases). The CDR3 runs 16 residues. CDR1 is MGHDK, CDR2 SYGVNS, per germline. V was shortened by 4 bases and J by 3 bases, with 16 bases between the two germline ends.

This clonotype was picked up a small number of times. V and J are TRBV7-9 and TRBJ2-5; TRBD1 might be the D (5 bases). From germline, CDR1 is SEHNR and CDR2 FQNEAQ (reference sequence). The CDR3 spans 15 residues. V lost 5 bases to trimming and J lost 2 bases, with 15 bases between them. The CDR3 sequence: CASSSTTGVQETQYF. The CDR3 DNA sequence: TGTGCCAGCAGCAGCACAACAGGAGTACAAGAGACCCAGTACTTC. Using reference TRBV7-9 and TRBJ2-5 for the parts outside the CDR3, the full variable domain is DTGVSQNPRHKITKRGQNVTFRCDPISEHNRLYWYRQTLGQGPEFLTYFQNEAQLEKSRLLSDRFSAERPKGSFSTLEIQRTEQGDSAMYLCASSSTTGVQETQYFGPGTRLLVL.

The V and J genes are TRBV5-1 and TRBJ2-4; D might be TRBD1 or TRBD2, each matching 5 bases. The germline gives CDR1 SGHRS, CDR2 YFSETQ. The CDR3 contains 14 residues. Trimming took off 0 bases at V and 8 bases at J, with 12 bases between the two ends. CDR3 bases: TGCGCCAGCAGCTTGGTAGGGCAGGGAGACATTCAGTACTTC. It translates to CASSLVGQGDIQYF.

This clonotype has a handful of counts. This rearrangement joins TRBV29-1 to TRBJ2-1, with 8 bases that match TRBD1. V shed 4 bases, J shed 7 bases, and the junction held 9 bases outside the gene matches. The CDR3 is 14 residues long. Germline CDR1 reads SQVTM; CDR2 reads ANQGSEA. The CDR3 protein is CSVADRGAGNEQFF. CDR3 coding DNA: TGCAGCGTTGCCGACAGGGGAGCGGGTAATGAGCAGTTCTTC.

In this sample, this clonotype turned up a few times. The chain combines TRBV12-3 or TRBV12-4 with TRBJ2-1; tentatively, D is TRBD1 (5 bases). V lost 8 bases, J lost 7 bases, and 18 bases lay in between. The CDR3 is 14 residues long. CDR3 in amino acids: CASASGDYRNEQFF. CDR3 sequence (DNA): TGTGCCAGCGCATCAGGCGATTACAGGAATGAGCAGTTCTTC.

The chain employs TRBV7-6 and TRBJ2-1; 8 nucleotides match TRBD2. CDR1 is SGHVS, CDR2 FNYEAQ, per germline. Trimming cost V 2 bases and J 0 bases; bases outside gene matches: 6. The CDR3 loop spans 17 amino acids. CDR3 bases: TGTGCCAGCAGCTTATTTGGCGGGGGGAGCTCCTACAATGAGCAGTTCTTC. Encoded protein: CASSLFGGGSSYNEQFF.

The chain carries TRBV7-4 and TRBJ2-3, with TRBD2 as a possible D gene (5 bases). Looked up from germline, CDR1 is SGHVT and CDR2 is SQSDAQ. V gave up 0 bases and J gave up 0 bases, with 7 bases separating them. This CDR3 contains 15 residues. For the CDR3, the DNA is TGTGCCAGCAGCTTAGCCAGGACTAGCACAGATACGCAGTATTTT. This sequence encodes CASSLARTSTDTQYF.

V is TRBV12-3 or TRBV12-4 and J is TRBJ2-5; 10 nucleotides align to TRBD2. This CDR3 comprises 16 residues. Trimming removed 5 bases from V and 1 base from J; junction bases left unmatched: 7. The chain's CDR3 is CASSPTTSGAQETQYF. CDR3 sequence (DNA): TGTGCCAGCAGTCCAACAACTAGCGGGGCCCAAGAGACCCAGTACTTC.

The V and J genes are TRBV7-9 and TRBJ1-2; no definite D call. This CDR3 comprises 15 residues. V was clipped by 3 bases and J by 4 bases, with 15 bases between them. Germline-derived CDR1 and CDR2 are SEHNR and FQNEAQ (reference sequence). For the CDR3, the DNA is TGTGCCAGCAGCTTCCGGACGGACGCGATCTATGGCTACACCTTC. Amino acid sequence: CASSFRTDAIYGYTF.

CDR3 nucleotides: TGTGCCATCAGTGAGTCACCCGACAGGGGCAATCAAGAGACCCAGTACTTC. It specifies CAISESPDRGNQETQYF. The rearrangement uses TRBV10-3 and TRBJ2-5; 8 nucleotides line up with TRBD1. CDR1 is ENHRY, CDR2 SYGVKD, per germline. The CDR3 sequence is 17 residues long. With V trimmed by 0 bases and J by 2 bases, 8 bases remained unmatched.

The chain combines TRBV7-9 with TRBJ2-3; D may be TRBD2 (7 bases). V lost 7 bases and J 4 bases, leaving 18 bases between the germline ends. The CDR3 loop spans 15 amino acids. Germline values: CDR1 SEHNR, CDR2 FQNEAQ (reference sequence). The CDR3 DNA is TGTGCCAGCACCGAGAGGGGGGGGATCTCAGATACGCAGTATTTT. Amino acid sequence: CASTERGGISDTQYF.

This chain links TRBV20-1 with TRBJ1-5, with TRBD1 as a possible D gene (5 bases). Trimming pared 0 bases from V and 3 bases from J, leaving 12 bases between. The CDR3 sequence is 15 residues long. The V gene's germline CDR1 is DFQATT and CDR2 SNEGSKA (reference sequence). The CDR3 DNA is TGCAGTGCTAGAGATGGGGCCGGGGACAATCAGCCCCAGCATTTT. Amino acids: CSARDGAGDNQPQHF.

This chain connects TRBV12-3 or TRBV12-4 to TRBJ2-5; TRBD1 matches at 7 bases. With 6 bases clipped from V and 1 base from J, the junction kept 8 bases outside the gene matches. The length of the CDR3 is 15 residues. The CDR3 bases are TGTGCCAGCAGCCTCGGACAGGAGCCCCAAGAGACCCAGTACTTC. This gives the protein CASSLGQEPQETQYF.

V and J are TRBV5-5 and TRBJ2-7; 7 bases line up with TRBD2. Germline V gene data show CDR1 as SGHKS and CDR2 as YYEKEE (reference sequence). With 2 bases clipped from V and 1 base from J, the junction kept 6 bases outside the gene matches. The CDR3 is 15 amino acids. CDR3 sequence reads: CASSFAWDYSYEQYF. CDR3 sequence (DNA): TGTGCCAGCAGCTTCGCCTGGGACTATTCCTACGAGCAGTACTTC.

The chain couples TRBV20-1 to TRBJ2-7, with 7 bases that match TRBD2. Trimming took 6 bases from V and 5 from J; bases not matched to a gene: 7. Germline V gene data show CDR1 as DFQATT and CDR2 as SNEGSKA (reference sequence). The CDR3 totals 12 residues. CDR3 bases: TGCAGTGCGCACCCCGGGACTAACGAGCAGTACTTC. It yields the protein CSAHPGTNEQYF.

The table lists this clonotype with a few counts. The gene calls are TRBV10-3 and TRBJ1-1, with D unclear. The CDR3 consists of 13 residues. V dropped 2 bases and J dropped 8 bases, with 12 bases sitting between them. Germline-derived CDR1 and CDR2 are ENHRY and SYGVKD. This CDR3 reads CAISELGRIEAFF. The CDR3 nucleotides read TGTGCCATCAGTGAGCTAGGGAGGATAGAAGCTTTCTTT.

The chain carries TRBV5-1 and TRBJ2-5; 13 nucleotides agree with TRBD2. This CDR3 contains 16 residues. Germline CDR1 SGHRS, CDR2 YFSETQ. V lost 3 bases to trimming and J lost 5 bases; unmatched junction nucleotides: 7. The CDR3 region is CASSSGLAGARETQYF. The CDR3 coding sequence is TGCGCCAGCAGCTCCGGACTAGCGGGGGCACGGGAGACCCAGTACTTC.